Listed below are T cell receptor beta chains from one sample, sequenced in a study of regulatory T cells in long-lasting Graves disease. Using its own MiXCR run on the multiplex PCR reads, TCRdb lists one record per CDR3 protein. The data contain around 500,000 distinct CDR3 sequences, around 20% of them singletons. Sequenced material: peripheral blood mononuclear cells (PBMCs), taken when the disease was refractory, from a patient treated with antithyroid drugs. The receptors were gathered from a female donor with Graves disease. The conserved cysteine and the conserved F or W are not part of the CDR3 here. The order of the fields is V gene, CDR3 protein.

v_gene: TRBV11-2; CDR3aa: ASSFIQGLTRVQETQY
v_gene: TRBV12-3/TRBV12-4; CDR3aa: ASSPPGTSGTYEQY
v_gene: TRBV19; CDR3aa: ASSINGGGANEQF
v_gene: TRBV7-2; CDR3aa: ASSLFSGAEEQY
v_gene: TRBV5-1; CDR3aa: ASSLAPKRGETQY
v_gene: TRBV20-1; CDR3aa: SARGPGQGTEAF
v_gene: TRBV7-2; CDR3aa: ASSPPTRNTGELF
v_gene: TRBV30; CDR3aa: AWSVSGPGELF
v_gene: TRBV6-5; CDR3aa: ASSYPRSAQY
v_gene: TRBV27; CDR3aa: ASKGSEQY
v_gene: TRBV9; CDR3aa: ASKSSYGYT
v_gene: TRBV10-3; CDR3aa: AISGAGMTGELF
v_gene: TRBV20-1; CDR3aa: SARVPGLGEKLF
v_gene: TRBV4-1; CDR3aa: ASSQALRGYGNQPQH
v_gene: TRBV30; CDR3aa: AWKNPRGRETQY
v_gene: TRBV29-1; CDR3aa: SGTSNTGELF
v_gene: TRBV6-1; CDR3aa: ASSEQGSNQPQH
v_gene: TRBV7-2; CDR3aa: ASSLGANSYEQY
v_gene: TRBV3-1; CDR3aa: ASSLRGGTYTGELF
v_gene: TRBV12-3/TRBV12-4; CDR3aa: ASSITGGNSPLH
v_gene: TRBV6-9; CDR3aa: ASSSSALAGGYEQY